Listed below are T cell receptor beta chains from one sample, sequenced in a study of T cells in Graves' hyperthyroidism and ophthalmopathy. A single record per CDR3 protein comes from TCRdb applying MiXCR to the multiplex PCR reads. The repertoire holds roughly 380,000 distinct CDR3 sequences, with roughly 14% as singletons. The sequencing sample was made of blood. These TCRs come from an older woman with Graves' hyperthyroidism. Both conserved end residues are part of each CDR3. The order of the fields is clone size, CDR3 length, D gene, J gene, V gene, CDR3 protein, CDR3 DNA. The D gene is left open where the match is weak. The size entry is marked missing in some rows and otherwise reads once, few, many or a size class.

clone_size: many
cdr3_length: 14
d_call: TRBD1
j_call: TRBJ2-7
v_call: TRBV28
cdr3_aa: CASSPTGAPYEQYF
cdr3_nt: TGTGCCAGCAGTCCAACAGGGGCCCCCTACGAGCAGTACTTC

clone_size: .
cdr3_length: 17
d_call: TRBD1
j_call: TRBJ2-2
v_call: TRBV5-1
cdr3_aa: CASSLPGQGGVTGELFF
cdr3_nt: TGCGCCAGCAGCTTGCCGGGACAGGGTGGCGTCACCGGGGAGCTGTTTTTT

clone_size: many
cdr3_length: 17
d_call: .
j_call: TRBJ2-5
v_call: TRBV18
cdr3_aa: CASSRARRLATQETQYF
cdr3_nt: TGTGCCAGCTCACGCGCCCGGCGTCTAGCGACCCAAGAGACCCAGTACTTC

clone_size: few
cdr3_length: 13
d_call: .
j_call: TRBJ2-2
v_call: TRBV12-3/TRBV12-4
cdr3_aa: CARPRDSSGELFF
cdr3_nt: TGTGCCAGGCCTCGGGACTCCTCGGGGGAGCTGTTTTTT

clone_size: .
cdr3_length: 15
d_call: TRBD2
j_call: TRBJ2-1
v_call: TRBV10-3
cdr3_aa: CAIRGLAGLEDEQFF
cdr3_nt: TGTGCCATCAGGGGACTAGCGGGCCTTGAGGATGAGCAGTTCTTC

clone_size: few
cdr3_length: 13
d_call: .
j_call: TRBJ1-6
v_call: TRBV11-3
cdr3_aa: CASSLGVPVALHF
cdr3_nt: TGTGCCAGCAGCTTAGGCGTTCCTGTGGCCCTCCACTTT

clone_size: many
cdr3_length: 14
d_call: .
j_call: TRBJ2-3
v_call: TRBV19
cdr3_aa: CASSRRVRTDTQYF
cdr3_nt: TGTGCCAGTAGTAGGCGTGTACGCACAGATACGCAGTATTTT

clone_size: many
cdr3_length: 15
d_call: .
j_call: TRBJ1-6
v_call: TRBV11-2
cdr3_aa: CASSLEGHFDSPLHF
cdr3_nt: TGTGCCAGCAGCTTAGAGGGACATTTTGATTCACCCCTCCACTTT

clone_size: many
cdr3_length: 15
d_call: TRBD2
j_call: TRBJ2-1
v_call: TRBV11-2
cdr3_aa: CASSSRLAGGPRQFF
cdr3_nt: TGTGCCAGCAGCTCAAGACTAGCGGGAGGGCCTAGGCAGTTCTTC

clone_size: many
cdr3_length: 18
d_call: .
j_call: TRBJ2-1
v_call: TRBV11-1
cdr3_aa: CASSLVFGGSGLGNEQFF
cdr3_nt: TGTGCCAGCAGCTTAGTCTTTGGGGGAAGCGGTCTGGGCAATGAGCAGTTCTTC

clone_size: many
cdr3_length: 11
d_call: .
j_call: TRBJ2-5
v_call: TRBV30
cdr3_aa: CAWTATETQYF
cdr3_nt: TGTGCCTGGACCGCTACGGAGACCCAGTACTTC

clone_size: .
cdr3_length: 14
d_call: TRBD1
j_call: TRBJ1-2
v_call: TRBV19
cdr3_aa: CASSIGTGGVGYTF
cdr3_nt: TGTGCCAGTAGTATCGGGACAGGGGGTGTTGGCTACACCTTC

clone_size: .
cdr3_length: 16
d_call: TRBD1
j_call: TRBJ1-6
v_call: TRBV20-1
cdr3_aa: CSARDWAGGNNSPLHF
cdr3_nt: TGCAGTGCTAGAGATTGGGCAGGGGGAAATAATTCACCCCTCCACTTT

clone_size: .
cdr3_length: 17
d_call: TRBD1
j_call: TRBJ2-3
v_call: TRBV7-9
cdr3_aa: CASSLTLQGKYTDTQYF
cdr3_nt: TGTGCCAGCAGCTTAACCCTACAGGGGAAATACACAGATACGCAGTATTTT

clone_size: many
cdr3_length: 13
d_call: .
j_call: TRBJ2-3
v_call: TRBV6-1
cdr3_aa: CASSVPGVDTQYF
cdr3_nt: TGTGCCAGCAGTGTTCCAGGGGTAGATACGCAGTATTTT

clone_size: .
cdr3_length: 15
d_call: .
j_call: TRBJ1-3
v_call: TRBV13
cdr3_aa: CASSRDQGAGNTIYF
cdr3_nt: TGTGCCAGCAGCCGCGACCAAGGTGCTGGAAACACCATATATTTT

clone_size: .
cdr3_length: 13
d_call: .
j_call: TRBJ2-7
v_call: TRBV11-2
cdr3_aa: CASSPTGHYEQYF
cdr3_nt: TGTGCCAGCAGCCCGACAGGTCACTACGAGCAGTACTTC

clone_size: many
cdr3_length: 14
d_call: .
j_call: TRBJ2-1
v_call: TRBV6-6
cdr3_aa: CASSYSGINNEQFF
cdr3_nt: TGTGCCAGCAGTTACTCGGGCATAAACAATGAGCAGTTCTTC

clone_size: few
cdr3_length: 15
d_call: TRBD1
j_call: TRBJ2-7
v_call: TRBV3-1
cdr3_aa: CASSYPEQGDYEQYF
cdr3_nt: TGTGCCAGCAGCTACCCGGAACAGGGGGACTACGAGCAGTACTTC

clone_size: many
cdr3_length: 15
d_call: .
j_call: TRBJ2-1
v_call: TRBV20-1
cdr3_aa: CSANLRDNRAKEQFF
cdr3_nt: TGCAGTGCAAACCTCCGGGACAACCGCGCGAAGGAGCAGTTCTTC

clone_size: many
cdr3_length: 15
d_call: TRBD2
j_call: TRBJ2-1
v_call: TRBV7-3
cdr3_aa: CASSPGLAVAYEQFF
cdr3_nt: TGTGCCAGCAGCCCGGGACTAGCGGTAGCCTATGAGCAGTTCTTC

clone_size: many
cdr3_length: 14
d_call: .
j_call: TRBJ1-2
v_call: TRBV10-3
cdr3_aa: CAISVQPSNYGYTF
cdr3_nt: TGTGCCATCAGTGTTCAGCCTTCCAACTATGGCTACACCTTC

clone_size: few
cdr3_length: 14
d_call: TRBD1
j_call: TRBJ1-1
v_call: TRBV7-6
cdr3_aa: CASSLGAGGTEAFF
cdr3_nt: TGTGCCAGCAGCTTAGGTGCAGGGGGCACTGAAGCTTTCTTT

clone_size: .
cdr3_length: 13
d_call: .
j_call: TRBJ1-1
v_call: TRBV7-3
cdr3_aa: CASSFHMNTEAFF
cdr3_nt: TGTGCCAGCAGCTTTCATATGAACACTGAAGCTTTCTTT

clone_size: few
cdr3_length: 15
d_call: .
j_call: TRBJ1-3
v_call: TRBV7-7
cdr3_aa: CASSFGTGSGNTIYF
cdr3_nt: TGTGCTAGCAGCTTCGGGACTGGCTCTGGAAACACCATATATTTT

clone_size: many
cdr3_length: 14
d_call: TRBD2
j_call: TRBJ2-2
v_call: TRBV10-3
cdr3_aa: CASTSGANTGELFF
cdr3_nt: TGTGCCAGTACTAGCGGCGCGAACACCGGGGAGCTGTTTTTT

clone_size: .
cdr3_length: 15
d_call: TRBD1
j_call: TRBJ2-5
v_call: TRBV11-3
cdr3_aa: CASSRRGTGGKTQYF
cdr3_nt: TGTGCCAGCAGCCGGCGGGGGACAGGGGGCAAGACCCAGTACTTC

clone_size: many
cdr3_length: 13
d_call: TRBD1
j_call: TRBJ2-7
v_call: TRBV18
cdr3_aa: CASSTTGIDEQYF
cdr3_nt: TGTGCCAGCTCAACGACAGGGATAGACGAGCAGTACTTC

clone_size: .
cdr3_length: 12
d_call: .
j_call: TRBJ2-7
v_call: TRBV6-5
cdr3_aa: CASSSLGFEQYF
cdr3_nt: TGTGCCAGCAGTTCCCTCGGGTTCGAGCAGTACTTC

clone_size: many
cdr3_length: 15
d_call: .
j_call: TRBJ1-2
v_call: TRBV18
cdr3_aa: CASSPDRDGVYGYTF
cdr3_nt: TGTGCCAGCTCACCTGACCGGGACGGCGTCTATGGCTACACCTTC

clone_size: many
cdr3_length: 14
d_call: TRBD1
j_call: TRBJ2-5
v_call: TRBV11-2
cdr3_aa: CASSFRGMKETQYF
cdr3_nt: TGTGCCAGCAGCTTCAGGGGGATGAAAGAGACCCAGTACTTC

clone_size: .
cdr3_length: 11
d_call: .
j_call: TRBJ2-7
v_call: TRBV3-1
cdr3_aa: CASSQISEQYF
cdr3_nt: TGTGCCAGCAGCCAGATCAGCGAGCAGTACTTC

clone_size: many
cdr3_length: 16
d_call: .
j_call: TRBJ2-1
v_call: TRBV28
cdr3_aa: CASSSSSGQWDNEQFF
cdr3_nt: TGTGCCAGCAGTTCATCATCGGGCCAATGGGACAATGAGCAGTTCTTC

clone_size: few
cdr3_length: 12
d_call: .
j_call: TRBJ2-7
v_call: TRBV5-1
cdr3_aa: CASSSENYEQYF
cdr3_nt: TGCGCCAGCAGCTCGGAAAACTACGAGCAGTACTTC

clone_size: few
cdr3_length: 16
d_call: TRBD2
j_call: TRBJ2-7
v_call: TRBV6-2/TRBV6-3
cdr3_aa: CASSGGLAGRSYEQYF
cdr3_nt: TGTGCCAGCAGTGGGGGACTAGCGGGTCGCTCCTACGAGCAGTACTTC

clone_size: .
cdr3_length: 14
d_call: .
j_call: TRBJ1-2
v_call: TRBV18
cdr3_aa: CAGSPGRQNYGYTF
cdr3_nt: TGTGCCGGCTCACCAGGCAGGCAGAACTATGGCTACACCTTC

clone_size: many
cdr3_length: 12
d_call: .
j_call: TRBJ1-2
v_call: TRBV11-2
cdr3_aa: CASSLGGLGYTF
cdr3_nt: TGTGCCAGCAGCTTAGGGGGGCTTGGCTACACCTTC

clone_size: many
cdr3_length: 17
d_call: .
j_call: TRBJ2-7
v_call: TRBV7-6
cdr3_aa: CASSGASGGRGAYEQYF
cdr3_nt: TGTGCCAGCAGCGGGGCATCCGGAGGGAGGGGGGCATACGAGCAGTACTTC

clone_size: many
cdr3_length: 15
d_call: TRBD1
j_call: TRBJ2-5
v_call: TRBV24-1
cdr3_aa: CATSDGGQGRETQYF
cdr3_nt: TGTGCCACCAGTGATGGGGGACAGGGGAGAGAGACCCAGTACTTC

clone_size: .
cdr3_length: 18
d_call: TRBD1
j_call: TRBJ1-5
v_call: TRBV11-3
cdr3_aa: CASSPGLTRTGQNQPQHF
cdr3_nt: TGCGCCAGCAGCCCGGGCCTTACTAGGACAGGGCAGAATCAGCCCCAGCATTTT

clone_size: many
cdr3_length: 13
d_call: .
j_call: TRBJ1-1
v_call: TRBV6-6
cdr3_aa: CASSYLGYTEAFF
cdr3_nt: TGTGCCAGCAGTTACCTTGGGTACACTGAAGCTTTCTTT

clone_size: many
cdr3_length: 14
d_call: .
j_call: TRBJ2-7
v_call: TRBV11-2
cdr3_aa: CASSLGAYSYEQYF
cdr3_nt: TGTGCCAGCAGCTTGGGGGCATACTCCTACGAGCAGTACTTC

clone_size: many
cdr3_length: 13
d_call: .
j_call: TRBJ1-1
v_call: TRBV7-3
cdr3_aa: CASSAQGNTEAFF
cdr3_nt: TGTGCCAGCAGCGCGCAGGGGAACACTGAAGCTTTCTTT

clone_size: many
cdr3_length: 15
d_call: TRBD2
j_call: TRBJ2-1
v_call: TRBV7-9
cdr3_aa: CASSFTSGRAIEQFF
cdr3_nt: TGTGCCAGCAGCTTTACTAGCGGGAGGGCGATTGAGCAGTTCTTC

clone_size: few
cdr3_length: 12
d_call: .
j_call: TRBJ1-3
v_call: TRBV12-3/TRBV12-4
cdr3_aa: CASGRAGNTIYF
cdr3_nt: TGTGCCAGCGGGAGGGCTGGAAACACCATATATTTT

clone_size: many
cdr3_length: 16
d_call: TRBD1
j_call: TRBJ1-2
v_call: TRBV6-1
cdr3_aa: CASSLGSGGTNYGYTF
cdr3_nt: TGTGCCAGCAGTTTAGGTTCAGGGGGAACTAACTATGGCTACACCTTC

clone_size: .
cdr3_length: 11
d_call: .
j_call: TRBJ2-3
v_call: TRBV10-2
cdr3_aa: CASYYTDTQYF
cdr3_nt: TGCGCCAGCTATTACACAGATACGCAGTATTTT

clone_size: few
cdr3_length: 16
d_call: TRBD2
j_call: TRBJ2-1
v_call: TRBV19
cdr3_aa: CASMGASGRAYDEQFF
cdr3_nt: TGTGCCAGTATGGGGGCTAGCGGGAGGGCATACGATGAGCAGTTCTTC

clone_size: .
cdr3_length: 9
d_call: .
j_call: TRBJ2-7
v_call: TRBV7-9
cdr3_aa: CASSLGGDF
cdr3_nt: TGTGCCAGCAGCTTAGGTGGGGATTTC

clone_size: many
cdr3_length: 14
d_call: TRBD2
j_call: TRBJ2-1
v_call: TRBV2
cdr3_aa: CASSESREGPEQFF
cdr3_nt: TGTGCCAGCAGTGAATCGCGGGAGGGCCCGGAGCAGTTCTTC

clone_size: many
cdr3_length: 17
d_call: .
j_call: TRBJ2-1
v_call: TRBV13
cdr3_aa: CASSFNARLAQGSEQFF
cdr3_nt: TGTGCCAGCAGCTTCAATGCTCGTCTAGCGCAAGGTAGTGAGCAGTTCTTC

clone_size: many
cdr3_length: 16
d_call: TRBD1
j_call: TRBJ1-4
v_call: TRBV3-1
cdr3_aa: CASSQDWGQGTEKLFF
cdr3_nt: TGTGCCAGCAGCCAAGATTGGGGACAGGGTACTGAAAAACTGTTTTTT